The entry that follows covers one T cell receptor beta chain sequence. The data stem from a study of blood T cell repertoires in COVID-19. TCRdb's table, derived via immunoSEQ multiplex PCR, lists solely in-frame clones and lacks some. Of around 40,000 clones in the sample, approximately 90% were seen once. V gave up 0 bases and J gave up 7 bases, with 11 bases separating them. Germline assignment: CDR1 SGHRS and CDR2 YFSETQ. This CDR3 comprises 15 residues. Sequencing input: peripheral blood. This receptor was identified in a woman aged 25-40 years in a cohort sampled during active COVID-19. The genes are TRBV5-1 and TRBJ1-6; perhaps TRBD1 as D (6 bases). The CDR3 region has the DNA TGCGCCAGCAGCTTGGTGACAGGAACCAATTCACCCCTCCACTTT. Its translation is CASSLVTGTNSPLHF.